The entry below gives a single T cell receptor (beta chain) sequence along with its context. These data are taken from a study of T cell changes during pregnancy in multiple sclerosis. Here immunoSEQ multiplex PCR was the method, and the copy in TCRdb shows in-frame clones only, minus some. Of about 40,000 clones listed, roughly nine tenths were seen once; the top ten hold over 6.5%. This TCR came from a female donor with multiple sclerosis, enrolled in a pregnancy study. The sample was CD8+ T cells from peripheral blood mononuclear cells, taken before pregnancy.

CDR3 in DNA: TGCAGCGTTGAAAAAGGGACTACCAGACCATACAATGAGCAGTTCTTC. Its protein product is CSVEKGTTRPYNEQFF. The V and J genes are TRBV29-1 and TRBJ2-1; TRBD2 aligns across 7 bases. Germline V CDR1 and CDR2: SQVTM, ANQGSEA. The CDR3 runs to 16 residues. V lost 2 bases, J lost 4 bases, and 11 bases stayed unmatched.